These 21 T cell receptor beta chains share one sample of origin, sequenced in a study of response to subunit inactivated influenza vaccine. TCRdb reanalysed the RT-PCR reads using MiXCR and keeps one entry per CDR3 protein. The sample contains more than 700,000 distinct CDR3 sequences, around 20% of which appear only once. The source material was PBMCs from blood, sampled less than 6 days after vaccination. These receptors originate from a man aged 50-59 years who received an inactivated influenza vaccine.

This clonotype has just a few counts. The chain combines TRBV5-5 with TRBJ2-7; 8 bases are shared with TRBD2. Germline V gene sequence: CDR1 SGHKS, CDR2 YYEKEE (reference sequence). With V trimmed by 1 base and J by 0 bases, 6 bases remained unmatched. This CDR3 is 16 amino acids long. In DNA, the CDR3 is TGTGCCAGCAGCTTGTTAGCCGGACTAGCCTCCTACGAGCAGTACTTC. This translates into CASSLLAGLASYEQYF. The variable domain in full, with the rest retrieved from reference TRBV5-5 and TRBJ2-7, is DAGVTQSPTHLIKTRGQQVTLRCSPISGHKSVSWYQQVLGQGPQFIFQYYEKEERGRGNFPDRFSARQFPNYSSELNVNALLLGDSALYLCASSLLAGLASYEQYFGPGTRLTVT.

This clonotype was found a few times. V usage is TRBV18 and J usage is TRBJ1-1; 7 bases map to TRBD1. The CDR3 spans 15 residues. Looked up from germline, CDR1 is KGHSH and CDR2 is LQKENI. V lost 6 bases, J lost 0 bases, and 7 bases stayed unmatched. The CDR3, as DNA: TGTGCCAGCTCCCGACAGGGCCTCCTGAACACTGAAGCTTTCTTT. This codes for CASSRQGLLNTEAFF.

The rearrangement joins TRBV28 to TRBJ2-7; the D gene is possibly TRBD1 (5 bases). The V gene lost 7 bases and the J gene lost 1 base, with 20 bases spanning the gap. CDR3 size: 16 residues. The germline V gene has CDR1 MDHEN and CDR2 SYDVKM. Written as DNA, the CDR3 is TGTGCCAGCACGGATTACAGGAACATTTCTTCCTACGAGCAGTACTTC. Protein: CASTDYRNISSYEQYF.

J is TRBJ2-7 and V is TRBV15, with D unclear. V was shortened by 6 bases and J by 2 bases, with 5 bases between the two germline ends. Germline assignment: CDR1 LNHNV and CDR2 YYDKDF (reference sequence). The CDR3 runs to 11 residues. In DNA form, the CDR3 reads TGTGCCACCAGAGAAGCCTACGAGCAGTACTTC. Protein product: CATREAYEQYF.

The CDR3 spells CASSPRWGSTDTQYF. Here the CDR3 DNA reads TGCGCCAGCAGCCCCCGTTGGGGTAGCACAGATACGCAGTATTTT. The chain is built from TRBV4-3 and TRBJ2-3, with D unclear. Trimming left V 4 bases short and J 0 bases short, with 11 bases between. The CDR3 consists of 15 residues. Germline loops: CDR1 LGHNA, CDR2 YSLEER.

V is TRBV7-2 and J is TRBJ1-3, with D hard to call. CDR1 is SGHTA, CDR2 FQGNSA, per germline. V was pared by 5 bases and J by 4 bases, with 9 bases between. The CDR3 runs 13 residues. The CDR3 is CASSGNQGNTIYF. Written as DNA, the CDR3 is TGTGCCAGCAGCGGCAACCAGGGAAACACCATATATTTT.

The CDR3 DNA sequence: TGTGCCAGCAGCTGGAGGGCAGGGGCTAAAGCATTAAGTGCAGATACGCAGTATTTT. Translating gives CASSWRAGAKALSADTQYF. The rearrangement links TRBV7-8 to TRBJ2-3; D possibly uses TRBD1 or TRBD2 (6 bases each). The ends were cut back, 4 bases at V and 4 bases at J, with 27 bases in the middle. Germline CDR1 is SGHVS and CDR2 is FQNEAQ. The CDR3 consists of 19 residues.

A few counts support this clonotype. This rearrangement joins TRBV5-1 to TRBJ2-5, with 7 bases aligning to TRBD2. Germline V gene lookup returns CDR1 SGHRS and CDR2 YFSETQ. The J segment lost 5 bases and the V segment lost 3 bases, leaving 16 bases of the junction unmatched. This CDR3 has 17 amino acids. The chain's CDR3 is CASSSRVGRAAMETQYF. DNA of the CDR3: TGCGCCAGCAGCTCCCGAGTTGGGAGGGCCGCAATGGAGACCCAGTACTTC.

Comment on this clonotype: Given a much more abundant clone one base away, this may be a read error. The J gene is TRBJ2-3, the V gene TRBV7-3; possibly TRBD2 for D (6 bases). Germline-derived CDR1 and CDR2 are SGHTA and FQGTGA. V was clipped by 0 bases and J by 2 bases, with 9 bases between them. This CDR3 has 15 residues. This CDR3 is CASSLTAGLTDTQYF. The CDR3, as DNA: TGTGCCAGCAGCTTAACTGCGGGACTCACAGATACGCAGTATTTT. Variable domain in full (rest from reference TRBV7-3 and TRBJ2-3): GAGVSQTPSNKVTEKGKYVELRCDPISGHTALYWYRQSLGQGPEFLIYFQGTGAADDSGLPNDRFFAVRPEGSVSTLKIQRTERGDSAVYLCASSLTAGLTDTQYFGPGTRLTVL.

Only a few counts were recorded for this clonotype. V gene TRBV29-1 combines with J gene TRBJ1-2; TRBD1 agrees at 8 bases. The CDR3 covers 16 residues. The germline V gene has CDR1 SQVTM and CDR2 ANQGSEA. Trimming cost V 7 bases and J 7 bases; bases outside gene matches: 20. The CDR3 nucleotides are TGCAGCGCCCAGACTATCCAGGGGGCGCAATGGGCTGGCTACACCTTC. Encoded protein: CSAQTIQGAQWAGYTF.

The V and J genes are TRBV3-1 and TRBJ2-1, with D unresolved. CDR1 and CDR2 (germline): LGHDT, YNNKEL (reference sequence). The V end lost 0 bases, the J end lost 9 bases, and 18 bases lay between the germline ends. The CDR3 has 16 amino acids. The CDR3 region has the DNA TGTGCCAGCAGCCAAGACGGATACGGGCCCAAAGGTGAGCAGTTCTTC. Its translation is CASSQDGYGPKGEQFF.

Ten or more counts support this clonotype. This chain connects TRBV6-5 to TRBJ2-2, with 7 bases fitting TRBD2. The CDR3 sequence is 15 residues long. J was trimmed by 10 bases and V by 4 bases; bases with no gene match: 12. Germline V gene sequence: CDR1 MNHEY, CDR2 SVGAGI. In DNA, the CDR3 is TGTGCCAGCAGTTCCCTCCGCGGGGGTAGTGTGGAGCTGTTTTTT. This codes for CASSSLRGGSVELFF.

The sample holds a few counts of this clonotype. CDR3 loop: CASSQEQGTETQYF. The CDR3 DNA is TGTGCCAGCAGCCAAGAACAGGGGACTGAGACCCAGTACTTC. The chain uses TRBV4-2 and TRBJ2-5; a weak D match, TRBD1 (7 bases). The CDR3 has 14 amino acids. V lost 0 bases and J lost 5, with 10 bases in between. The germline V gene has CDR1 LGHNA and CDR2 YNFKEQ.

Only a few counts were recorded for this clonotype. This CDR3 is CASSLTVASYNEQFF. DNA of the CDR3: TGCGCCAGCAGCTTAACGGTAGCTTCCTACAATGAGCAGTTCTTC. The chain uses TRBV5-1 and TRBJ2-1; D gene uncertain. Trimming removed 2 bases at V and 1 base at J, with 10 bases between. Germline values: CDR1 SGHRS, CDR2 YFSETQ. CDR3 length equals 15 residues.

This clonotype has just a few counts. The V call is TRBV11-2, the J call TRBJ1-1; D gene uncertain. Germline V gene sequence: CDR1 SGHAT, CDR2 FQNNGV. With 1 base removed from V and 0 bases from J, the gap between germline ends came to 15 bases. The CDR3 sequence is 17 residues long. CDR3 residues: CASSLVAPRRMNTEAFF. The CDR3 DNA follows: TGTGCCAGCAGCTTAGTGGCCCCCAGGAGAATGAACACTGAAGCTTTCTTT. Variable domain in full (rest from reference TRBV11-2 and TRBJ1-1): EAGVAQSPRYKIIEKRQSVAFWCNPISGHATLYWYQQILGQGPKLLIQFQNNGVVDDSQLPKDRFSAERLKGVDSTLKIQPAKLEDSAVYLCASSLVAPRRMNTEAFFGQGTRLTVV.

This clonotype has a handful of counts. This sequence joins TRBV6-1 and TRBJ2-3; tentatively, D is TRBD2 (6 bases). CDR1 is MNHNS, CDR2 SASEGT, per germline. The CDR3 is 15 residues long. V lost 7 bases and J lost 4, with 18 bases in between. The CDR3 region has the DNA TGTGCCAGCATACCGGGGTGGGGAGGCGCAGATACGCAGTATTTT. Translation gives CASIPGWGGADTQYF.

This clonotype has ten or more counts. The rearrangement links TRBV29-1 to TRBJ2-7; TRBD2 agrees at 7 bases. The junction had 6 bases not matched to a gene; V was cut back by 4 bases and J by 3 bases. The CDR3 length is 13 residues. Per the germline V gene, CDR1 is SQVTM and CDR2 is ANQGSEA. The CDR3: CSVVSGLDYEQYF. CDR3 in DNA: TGCAGCGTTGTATCCGGACTAGACTACGAGCAGTACTTC.

The CDR3 here is CASNPGRPSSYNEQFF. The CDR3 DNA reads TGTGCCAGCAATCCCGGGCGACCGAGCTCCTACAATGAGCAGTTCTTC. The chain recombines TRBV6-2 or TRBV6-3 with TRBJ2-1; D is uncertain. Trimming took off 7 bases at V and 0 bases at J, with 16 bases between the two ends. The germline V gene has CDR1 MNHEY and CDR2 SVGEGT. The CDR3 consists of 16 residues.

The sample holds a few counts of this clonotype. This chain uses TRBV10-2 with TRBJ1-1; tentatively, D is TRBD1 (5 bases). V shed 4 bases and J shed 4 bases, with 7 bases lying between them. This CDR3 is built from 12 residues. Germline V gives CDR1 WSHSY, CDR2 SAAADI. This CDR3 is CASSGGLTEAFF. The DNA for the CDR3 is TGCGCCAGCAGTGGGGGACTCACTGAAGCTTTCTTT.

A few counts support this clonotype. This sequence joins TRBV7-9 and TRBJ2-7; D is perhaps TRBD1 (6 bases). Per the germline V gene, CDR1 is SEHNR and CDR2 is FQNEAQ (reference sequence). This CDR3 spans 13 amino acids. The V and J ends lost 5 bases and 5 bases respectively, with 13 bases between them. DNA for the CDR3: TGTGCCAGCAGCCCCGACCCAGGGGACGAGCAGTACTTC. Translating it yields CASSPDPGDEQYF.

The chain links TRBV6-2 or TRBV6-3 to TRBJ2-3; the match to TRBD1 covers 7 bases. Looked up from germline, CDR1 is MNHEY and CDR2 is SVGEGT. J gave up 2 bases and V 5 bases, and 10 bases lay outside the gene matches. The CDR3 covers 16 residues. The CDR3 DNA reads as TGTGCCAGCAGTCCGCAGGGGACAGTTCTCACAGATACGCAGTATTTT. Translation gives CASSPQGTVLTDTQYF.